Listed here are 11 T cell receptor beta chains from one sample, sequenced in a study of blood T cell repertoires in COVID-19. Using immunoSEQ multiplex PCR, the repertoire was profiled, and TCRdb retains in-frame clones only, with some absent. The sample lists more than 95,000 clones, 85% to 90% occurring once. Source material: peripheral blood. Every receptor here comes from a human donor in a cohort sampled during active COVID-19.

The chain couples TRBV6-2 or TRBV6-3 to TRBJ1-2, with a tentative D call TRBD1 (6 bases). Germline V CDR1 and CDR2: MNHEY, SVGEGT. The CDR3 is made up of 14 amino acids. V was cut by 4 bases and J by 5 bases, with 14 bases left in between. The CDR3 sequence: CASSSTQGFYGYTF. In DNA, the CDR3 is TGTGCCAGCAGTTCCACACAGGGATTTTATGGCTACACCTTC.

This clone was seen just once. As DNA, the CDR3 is TGTGCCAGCAGCCTCGGTCAAGATTACAATGAGCAGTTCTTC. It translates to CASSLGQDYNEQFF. The chain employs TRBV5-4 and TRBJ2-1; D unclear. This CDR3 contains 14 residues. The germline V and J ends were trimmed by 4 bases and 4 bases, with 12 bases remaining between them. The germline V gene encodes CDR1 SGHNT and CDR2 YYREEE (reference sequence).

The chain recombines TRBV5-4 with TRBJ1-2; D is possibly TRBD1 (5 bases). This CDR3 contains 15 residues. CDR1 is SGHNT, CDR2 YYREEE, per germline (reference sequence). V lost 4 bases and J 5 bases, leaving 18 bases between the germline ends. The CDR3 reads CASSEGGTLKYGYTF. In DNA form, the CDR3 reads TGTGCCAGCAGCGAGGGCGGGACTCTTAAATATGGCTACACCTTC. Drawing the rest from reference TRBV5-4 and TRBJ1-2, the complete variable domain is ETGVTQSPTHLIKTRGQQVTLRCSSQSGHNTVSWYQQALGQGPQFIFQYYREEENGRGNFPPRFSGLQFPNYSSELNVNALELDDSALYLCASSEGGTLKYGYTFGSGTRLTVV.

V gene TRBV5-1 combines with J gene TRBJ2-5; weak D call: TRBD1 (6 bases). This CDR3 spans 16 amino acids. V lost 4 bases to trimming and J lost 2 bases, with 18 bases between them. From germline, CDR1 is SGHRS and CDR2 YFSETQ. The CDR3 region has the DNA TGCGCCAGCAGCAGGGGGAACAGCGGAGATCAAGAGACCCAGTACTTC. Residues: CASSRGNSGDQETQYF.

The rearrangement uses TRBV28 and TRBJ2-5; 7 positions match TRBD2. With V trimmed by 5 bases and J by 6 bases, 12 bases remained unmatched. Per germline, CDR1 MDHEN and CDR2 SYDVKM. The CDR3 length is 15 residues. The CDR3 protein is CASSIPEGGKKTQYF. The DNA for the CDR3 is TGTGCCAGCAGTATCCCCGAGGGAGGGAAAAAGACCCAGTACTTC.

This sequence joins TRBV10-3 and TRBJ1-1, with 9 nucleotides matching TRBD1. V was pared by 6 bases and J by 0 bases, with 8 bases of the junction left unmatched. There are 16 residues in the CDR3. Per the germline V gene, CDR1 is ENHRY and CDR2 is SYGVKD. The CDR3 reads CAISRDRGIMNTEAFF. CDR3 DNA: TGTGCCATCAGCCGCGACAGGGGGATCATGAACACTGAAGCTTTCTTT.

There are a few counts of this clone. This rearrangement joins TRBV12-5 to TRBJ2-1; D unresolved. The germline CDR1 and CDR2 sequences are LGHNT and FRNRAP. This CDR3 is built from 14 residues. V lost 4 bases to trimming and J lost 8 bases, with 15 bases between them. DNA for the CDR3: TGTGCTAGTGGTTGGGTACCCCAGGCAGATGAGCAGTTCTTC. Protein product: CASGWVPQADEQFF.

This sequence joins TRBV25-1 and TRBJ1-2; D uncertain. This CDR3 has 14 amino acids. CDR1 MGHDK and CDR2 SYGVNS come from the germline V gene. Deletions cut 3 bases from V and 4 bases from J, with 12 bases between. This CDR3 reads CASSDVGSVYGYTF. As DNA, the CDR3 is TGTGCCAGCAGTGATGTAGGCAGCGTCTATGGCTACACCTTC.

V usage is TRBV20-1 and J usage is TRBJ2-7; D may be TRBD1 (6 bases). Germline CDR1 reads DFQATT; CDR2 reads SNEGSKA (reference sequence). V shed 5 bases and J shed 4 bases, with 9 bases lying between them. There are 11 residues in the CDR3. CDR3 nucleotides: TGCAGTGCTCCCGACAGGTACGAGCAGTACTTC. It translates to CSAPDRYEQYF.

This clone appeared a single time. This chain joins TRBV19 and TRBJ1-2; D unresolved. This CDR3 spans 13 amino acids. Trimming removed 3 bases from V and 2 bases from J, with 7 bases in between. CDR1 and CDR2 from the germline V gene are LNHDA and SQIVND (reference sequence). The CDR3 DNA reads TGTGCCAGTAGTATTGCACTCAACTATGGCTACACCTTC. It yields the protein CASSIALNYGYTF. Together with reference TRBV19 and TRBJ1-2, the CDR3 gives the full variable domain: DGGITQSPKYLFRKEGQNVTLSCEQNLNHDAMYWYRQDPGQGLRLIYYSQIVNDFQKGDIAEGYSVSREKKESFPLTVTSAQKNPTAFYLCASSIALNYGYTFGSGTRLTVV.

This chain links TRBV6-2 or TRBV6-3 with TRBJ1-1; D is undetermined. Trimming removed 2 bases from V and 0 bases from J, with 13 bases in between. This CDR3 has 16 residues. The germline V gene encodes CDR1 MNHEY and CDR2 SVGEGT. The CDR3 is CASSYVSGAMNTEAFF. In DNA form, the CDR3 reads TGTGCCAGCAGTTACGTTTCAGGCGCCATGAACACTGAAGCTTTCTTT.